This TCR beta chain was recovered during a study of blood T cell repertoires in COVID-19. Whole-study context: Whether acute or convalescent, the COVID-19 samples came from the United States, Italy and Spain.

The table came from immunoSEQ multiplex PCR; TCRdb's copy has only in-frame clones and leaves some out. The sample yields roughly 330,000 clones, approximately 84% seen once. Donors were grouped by their self-reported clinical history. The sample consisted of PBMCs or T cells enriched from blood (not recorded which). The TCR originated in a woman aged 18-29 years who had recovered from COVID-19.

In DNA, the CDR3 is TGTGCCAGCAGTTTAGTAGGGCGGGGAGATGAAAAACTGTTTTTT. This sequence encodes CASSLVGRGDEKLFF. V gene TRBV27 combines with J gene TRBJ1-4; D gene ambiguous. Trimming took off 2 bases at V and 6 bases at J, with 13 bases between the two ends. The germline V gene encodes CDR1 MNHEY and CDR2 SMNVEV (reference sequence). CDR3 length equals 15 residues.